Sequencing of this T cell receptor (beta chain) was carried out in a study of neurological immune-mediated disorders. The study, taken as a whole, reports: Subjects shared no identical expanded-clone CDR3 amino acid sequences, suggesting private TCR-beta repertoires in all groups.

Germline CDR1 reads DFQATT; CDR2 reads SNEGSKA (reference sequence). The CDR3 sequence is 15 residues long. Trimming stripped 3 bases from V and 1 base from J, with 14 bases between. The study built sorted libraries from 850,000 to 1,000,000 CD4+ or CD8+ T cells. This clonotype was counted many times. The antigen is not known. 5'RACE employing 10-nucleotide random UMIs yielded the cDNA. TCRdb passed the 5' RACE reads through MiXCR, listing each CDR3 protein once. The sample lists roughly 21,000 distinct CDR3 sequences, roughly a sixth seen once, with 7.5% in the top ten. The sequence was collected from a woman aged 18-29 years with multiple sclerosis. This chain links TRBV20-1 with TRBJ2-3; possibly TRBD1 or TRBD2 for D (5 bases each). The sequencing input was CD8+ T cells from blood. CDR3 nucleotides: TGCAGTGCTAGTACCGGGGCCGGGGGCACAGATACGCAGTATTTT. Its translation is CSASTGAGGTDTQYF.